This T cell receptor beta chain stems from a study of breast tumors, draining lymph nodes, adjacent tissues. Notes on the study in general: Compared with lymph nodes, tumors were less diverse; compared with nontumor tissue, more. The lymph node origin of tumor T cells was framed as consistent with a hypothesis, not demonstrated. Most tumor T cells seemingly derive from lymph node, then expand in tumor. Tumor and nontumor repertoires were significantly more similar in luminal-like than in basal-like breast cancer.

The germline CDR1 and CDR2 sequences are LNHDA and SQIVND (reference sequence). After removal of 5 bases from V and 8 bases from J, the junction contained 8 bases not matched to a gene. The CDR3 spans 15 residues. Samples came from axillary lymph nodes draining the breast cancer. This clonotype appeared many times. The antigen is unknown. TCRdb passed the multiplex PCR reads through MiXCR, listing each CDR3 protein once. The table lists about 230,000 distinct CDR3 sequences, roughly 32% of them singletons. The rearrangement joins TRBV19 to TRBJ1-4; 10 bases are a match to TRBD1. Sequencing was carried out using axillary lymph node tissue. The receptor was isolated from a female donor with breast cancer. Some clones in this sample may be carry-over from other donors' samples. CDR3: CASSPGTGAEEKLFF. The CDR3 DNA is TGTGCCAGTAGTCCCGGGACAGGGGCCGAAGAAAAACTGTTTTTT.